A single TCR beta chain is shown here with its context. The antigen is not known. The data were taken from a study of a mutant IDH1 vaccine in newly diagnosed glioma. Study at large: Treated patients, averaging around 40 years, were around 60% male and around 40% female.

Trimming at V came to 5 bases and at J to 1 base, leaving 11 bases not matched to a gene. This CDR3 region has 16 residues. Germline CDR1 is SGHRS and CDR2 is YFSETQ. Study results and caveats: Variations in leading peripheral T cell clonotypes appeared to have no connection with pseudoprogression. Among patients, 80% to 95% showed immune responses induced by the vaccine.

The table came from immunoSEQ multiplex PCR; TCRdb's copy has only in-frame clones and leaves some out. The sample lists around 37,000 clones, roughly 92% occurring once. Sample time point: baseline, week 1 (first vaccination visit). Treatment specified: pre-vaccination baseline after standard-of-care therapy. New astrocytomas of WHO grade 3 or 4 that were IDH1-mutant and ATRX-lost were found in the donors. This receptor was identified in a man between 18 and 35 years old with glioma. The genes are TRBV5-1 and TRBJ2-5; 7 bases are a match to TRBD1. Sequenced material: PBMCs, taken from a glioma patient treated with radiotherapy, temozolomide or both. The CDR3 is CASRTTRTGGQETQYF. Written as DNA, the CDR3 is TGCGCCAGCAGAACTACCCGGACAGGAGGCCAAGAGACCCAGTACTTC.